Listed here are 10 T cell receptor beta chains from one sample, sequenced in a study of identical twins. TCRdb called the 5' RACE reads again in MiXCR, with one record for every CDR3 protein. This table has about 550,000 distinct CDR3 sequences, approximately 20% appearing once. In addition, the sample was reused for a study of yellow fever vaccine responses in identical twins.

The sample consisted of CD4+ T cells sorted from blood. The receptors stem from a woman aged 18-29 years in good health.

This rearrangement joins TRBV7-9 to TRBJ2-1, with no clear D. The CDR3 loop spans 13 amino acids. Germline assignment: CDR1 SEHNR and CDR2 FQNEAQ (reference sequence). The V end was cut by 5 bases, the J end by 2 bases, with 7 bases between. This CDR3 reads CASSPEPYNEQFF. The CDR3 bases are TGTGCCAGCAGCCCTGAACCCTACAATGAGCAGTTCTTC.

The V gene is TRBV12-3 or TRBV12-4, the J gene TRBJ1-5, with D perhaps matching TRBD1 (6 bases). Deletions cut 4 bases from V and 4 bases from J, with 14 bases between. The CDR3 runs to 15 residues. The CDR3 spells CASSSQGVGNQPQHF. The CDR3 DNA reads TGTGCCAGCAGTTCACAGGGAGTTGGGAATCAGCCCCAGCATTTT.

The chain carries TRBV2 and TRBJ2-7; D might be TRBD1 or TRBD2, each matching 5 bases. V was cut by 7 bases and J by 7 bases, with 14 bases left in between. The CDR3 runs 12 residues. Germline V lookup: CDR1 SNHLY, CDR2 FYNNEI. The CDR3 coding sequence is TGTGCCAGCAATAGGGACCCCTTGGAGCAGTACTTC. This sequence encodes CASNRDPLEQYF.

This chain connects TRBV20-1 to TRBJ1-1, with D unresolved. Germline CDR1 is DFQATT and CDR2 is SNEGSKA (reference sequence). Trimming cost V 0 bases and J 4 bases, with 12 bases left between them. The CDR3 consists of 14 residues. The DNA for the CDR3 is TGCAGTGCTAGAGATTTTTTAGGGTTCACTGAAGCTTTCTTT. Residues: CSARDFLGFTEAFF.

V is TRBV5-1 and J is TRBJ2-7; a possible D gene is TRBD1 (6 bases). The CDR3 sequence is 15 residues long. The germline V gene encodes CDR1 SGHRS and CDR2 YFSETQ. V was pared by 3 bases and J by 0 bases, with 13 bases between. The CDR3 loop is CASSWSTGGSYEQYF. The CDR3 DNA is TGCGCCAGCAGCTGGTCGACAGGTGGCTCCTACGAGCAGTACTTC.

V and J are TRBV12-3 or TRBV12-4 and TRBJ1-6; D is unclear. V shed 6 bases and J shed 14 bases, with 11 bases lying between them. The CDR3 is made up of 11 amino acids. The CDR3 DNA reads TGTGCCAGCAGCCAAAGAAGGGCCCTCCACTTT. Residues: CASSQRRALHF.

The chain joins TRBV5-5 to TRBJ1-5; D is uncertain. The germline V and J ends were trimmed by 6 bases and 2 bases, with 15 bases remaining between them. Germline V gene lookup returns CDR1 SGHKS and CDR2 YYEKEE (reference sequence). The CDR3 spans 15 residues. CDR3: CASTPVGSGNQPQHF. Here the CDR3 DNA reads TGTGCCAGCACCCCGGTAGGCTCGGGCAATCAGCCCCAGCATTTT.

The CDR3 coding sequence is TGTGCCAGCAGACAGGCGAGCACAGATACGCAGTATTTT. It specifies CASRQASTDTQYF. The V gene is TRBV6-1, the J gene TRBJ2-3; D is perhaps TRBD1 (5 bases). The V end was cut by 6 bases, the J end by 0 bases, with 7 bases between. Germline V lookup: CDR1 MNHNS, CDR2 SASEGT. The CDR3 length is 13 residues.

This clonotype came up many times. This chain links TRBV11-2 with TRBJ2-1, with 8 bases that match TRBD2. V shed 2 bases and J 5 bases; nucleotides not matched to a gene: 5. The CDR3 consists of 15 residues. Per the germline V gene, CDR1 is SGHAT and CDR2 is FQNNGV. Here the CDR3 reads CASSLSGLDHNEQFF. The CDR3 region has the DNA TGTGCCAGCAGCTTATCGGGACTAGACCACAATGAGCAGTTCTTC.

This clonotype was detected only a few times. This sequence joins TRBV28 and TRBJ2-7, with TRBD1 matching over 7 bases. Looked up from germline, CDR1 is MDHEN and CDR2 is SYDVKM. CDR3 length equals 13 residues. With 3 bases clipped from V and 3 bases from J, the junction kept 2 bases outside the gene matches. Here the CDR3 DNA reads TGTGCCAGCAGTTTGACAGGGAACTACGAGCAGTACTTC. As protein: CASSLTGNYEQYF.